These 18 T cell receptor beta chains share one sample of origin, sequenced in a study of blood T cell repertoires in COVID-19. Clones were sequenced by immunoSEQ multiplex PCR, and TCRdb holds only the in-frame ones, with some missing. The sample has approximately 110,000 clones; 75% to 85% are singletons. The sequenced material came from peripheral blood. The source is a woman older than 75 with active or convalescent COVID-19.

The J gene is TRBJ2-2, the V gene TRBV4-1; TRBD2 matches 7 bases. Germline V CDR1 and CDR2: MGHRA, YSYEKL. V was pared by 4 bases and J by 4 bases, with 9 bases of the junction left unmatched. The CDR3 consists of 16 residues. The CDR3 reads CASSLYGGSSTGELFF. The CDR3 region has the DNA TGCGCCAGCAGCCTCTACGGGGGGTCGAGCACCGGGGAGCTGTTTTTT.

The chain carries TRBV6-5 and TRBJ1-1; D gene unclear. Trimming took 2 bases from V and 1 from J, leaving 8 bases between them. There are 14 residues in the CDR3. The V gene's germline CDR1 is MNHEY and CDR2 SVGAGI. The CDR3 is CASSYVAENTEAFF. In nucleotides, the CDR3 is TGTGCCAGCAGTTACGTGGCAGAGAACACTGAAGCTTTCTTT.

The chain employs TRBV7-9 and TRBJ2-4; 11 positions agree with TRBD1. CDR3 length: 18 residues. The V and J ends lost 5 bases and 0 bases, in that order; junction bases with no gene match: 9. In germline, CDR1 is SEHNR, CDR2 FQNEAQ (reference sequence). This chain's CDR3 is CASSGEGQGEEAKNIQYF. DNA for the CDR3: TGTGCCAGCAGCGGAGAGGGACAGGGGGAGGAAGCCAAAAACATTCAGTACTTC. The variable domain in full, with the rest retrieved from reference TRBV7-9 and TRBJ2-4, is DTGVSQNPRHKITKRGQNVTFRCDPISEHNRLYWYRQTLGQGPEFLTYFQNEAQLEKSRLLSDRFSAERPKGSFSTLEIQRTEQGDSAMYLCASSGEGQGEEAKNIQYFGAGTRLSVL.

V gene TRBV2 combines with J gene TRBJ2-5, with TRBD2 matching 9 bases. Germline values: CDR1 SNHLY, CDR2 FYNNEI. Trimming at V came to 2 bases and at J to 4 bases, leaving 8 bases not matched to a gene. This CDR3 spans 16 amino acids. The chain's CDR3 is CASSELGLAGRETQYF. The CDR3 bases are TGTGCCAGCAGTGAATTAGGTCTAGCGGGACGAGAGACCCAGTACTTC. The complete variable domain, with remaining parts taken from reference TRBV2 and TRBJ2-5, reads EPEVTQTPSHQVTQMGQEVILRCVPISNHLYFYWYRQILGQKVEFLVSFYNNEISEKSEIFDDQFSVERPDGSNFTLKIRSTKLEDSAMYFCASSELGLAGRETQYFGPGTRLLVL.

The rearrangement links TRBV5-1 to TRBJ2-7; 15 nucleotides align to TRBD2. V trimming: 2 bases; J trimming: 0 bases; junction bases outside the gene matches: 6. The CDR3 has 18 amino acids. Germline assignment: CDR1 SGHRS and CDR2 YFSETQ. The CDR3 DNA reads TGCGCCAGCAGCTTATCCGGGACTAGCGGGAGGCCCTCCTACGAGCAGTACTTC. Translation: CASSLSGTSGRPSYEQYF. Full variable domain (missing parts from reference TRBV5-1 and TRBJ2-7): KAGVTQTPRYLIKTRGQQVTLSCSPISGHRSVSWYQQTPGQGLQFLFEYFSETQRNKGNFPGRFSGRQFSNSRSEMNVSTLELGDSALYLCASSLSGTSGRPSYEQYFGPGTRLTVT.

The chain has TRBV19 and TRBJ1-5; TRBD1 aligns across 8 bases. Germline trimming cut 5 bases from V and 3 bases from J; bases unmatched to any gene: 9. Germline loops: CDR1 LNHDA, CDR2 SQIVND (reference sequence). The CDR3 contains 16 residues. CDR3 sequence: CASSPETGAYNQPQHF. The DNA for the CDR3 is TGTGCCAGTAGTCCCGAGACAGGGGCCTACAATCAGCCCCAGCATTTT.

J is TRBJ1-1 and V is TRBV6-5; maybe TRBD1 (5 bases). CDR3 size: 15 residues. The germline V gene has CDR1 MNHEY and CDR2 SVGAGI. The germline V and J ends were trimmed by 2 bases and 3 bases, with 13 bases remaining between them. CDR3 nucleotide sequence: TGTGCCAGCAGTTACGCGGGACGGCAAGACACTGAAGCTTTCTTT. Its translation is CASSYAGRQDTEAFF.

V gene TRBV5-1 combines with J gene TRBJ2-3; 7 bases align to TRBD2. Germline CDR1 and CDR2: SGHRS and YFSETQ. V was clipped by 3 bases and J by 6 bases; unmatched bases: 10. The CDR3 sequence is 15 residues long. CDR3 nucleotide sequence: TGCGCCAGCAGCTATACAGCGGGGCCCAGGGATACGCAGTATTTT. Its translation is CASSYTAGPRDTQYF.

The rearrangement links TRBV10-1 to TRBJ2-2, with D uncertain. The CDR3 sequence is 15 residues long. Germline CDR1 WNHNN, CDR2 SYGVQD (reference sequence). V shed 2 bases and J shed 4 bases, with 11 bases lying between them. CDR3 DNA sequence: TGCGCCAGCAGTGAGAGTACTAAAATCACCGGGGAGCTGTTTTTT. It specifies CASSESTKITGELFF.

The V gene is TRBV7-2, the J gene TRBJ2-7, with 7 positions matching TRBD2. This CDR3 is built from 15 residues. J lost 0 bases, V lost 5 bases, and 7 bases had no gene match. Germline V gene data show CDR1 as SGHTA and CDR2 as FQGNSA. CDR3 sequence: CASSPVGGTSYEQYF. CDR3 sequence (DNA): TGTGCCAGCAGCCCTGTGGGGGGGACCTCCTACGAGCAGTACTTC.

This clone was seen just once. The CDR3 sequence is CATSRREDSYNEQFF. The CDR3 bases are TGTGCCACATCGCGGAGGGAAGACTCCTACAATGAGCAGTTCTTC. J is TRBJ2-1 and V is TRBV10-3, with D possibly matching TRBD2 (6 bases). There are 15 residues in the CDR3. Per germline, CDR1 ENHRY and CDR2 SYGVKD. Trimming stripped 10 bases from V and 0 bases from J, with 16 bases between.

V usage is TRBV5-1 and J usage is TRBJ2-1, with 14 bases fitting TRBD2. The CDR3 loop spans 20 amino acids. J was trimmed by 5 bases and V by 1 base; bases with no gene match: 14. The V gene's germline CDR1 is SGHRS and CDR2 YFSETQ. The CDR3 bases are TGCGCCAGCAGCTTGCGCCTAACCGGGACTAGCGGGAGAAGCGACAATGAGCAGTTCTTC. Translating gives CASSLRLTGTSGRSDNEQFF.

This sequence joins TRBV29-1 and TRBJ1-1, with TRBD1 matching over 7 bases. The CDR3 is made up of 14 amino acids. Per the germline V gene, CDR1 is SQVTM and CDR2 is ANQGSEA. Trimming cost V 4 bases and J 6 bases; bases outside gene matches: 11. The DNA for the CDR3 is TGCAGCGTTGTTGGACCGACAGGGTTGGCTGAAGCTTTCTTT. It is translated as CSVVGPTGLAEAFF.

The chain carries TRBV9 and TRBJ2-5; 8 positions match TRBD2. This CDR3 spans 15 amino acids. Germline V CDR1 and CDR2: SGDLS, YYNGEE. Trimming cost V 2 bases and J 4 bases; bases outside gene matches: 7. The CDR3 bases are TGTGCCAGCAGCGTTGGCGGGGGGCAGGGAGAGACCCAGTACTTC. It encodes CASSVGGGQGETQYF. The entire variable domain, with the rest obtained from reference TRBV9 and TRBJ2-5, is as follows: DSGVTQTPKHLITATGQRVTLRCSPRSGDLSVYWYQQSLDQGLQFLIQYYNGEERAKGNILERFSAQQFPDLHSELNLSSLELGDSALYFCASSVGGGQGETQYFGPGTRLLVL.

The chain carries TRBV20-1 and TRBJ1-3, with 7 bases aligning to TRBD1. Per the germline V gene, CDR1 is DFQATT and CDR2 is SNEGSKA (reference sequence). This CDR3 has 14 amino acids. V shed 3 bases and J 4 bases; nucleotides not matched to a gene: 6. CDR3 in DNA: TGCAGTGCTAGTCCCCAGACAGGGGGAAACACCATATATTTT. Translation: CSASPQTGGNTIYF.

This chain links TRBV7-2 with TRBJ2-7; 12 positions agree with TRBD2. V lost 6 bases, J lost 2 bases, and 5 bases stayed unmatched. CDR3 size: 15 residues. Germline V lookup: CDR1 SGHTA, CDR2 FQGNSA. The CDR3, as DNA: TGTGCCAGCAGTTCACTAGCGGGAGGAACCTACGAGCAGTACTTC. This translates into CASSSLAGGTYEQYF.

The chain joins TRBV27 to TRBJ1-5; perhaps TRBD1 as D (5 bases). Trimming cost V 5 bases and J 4 bases, with 12 bases left between them. The CDR3 totals 14 residues. Germline values: CDR1 MNHEY, CDR2 SMNVEV (reference sequence). CDR3 sequence reads: CASSPRRANQPQHF. Here the CDR3 DNA reads TGTGCCAGCAGTCCCCGCAGGGCGAATCAGCCCCAGCATTTT.

To note about this clone: Other DNA sequences in this specimen translate into the identical CDR3. V is TRBV6-5 and J is TRBJ1-5; D ambiguous. The germline V gene has CDR1 MNHEY and CDR2 SVGAGI. Trimming cost V 6 bases and J 3 bases, with 12 bases left between them. The CDR3 sequence is 14 residues long. The CDR3: CASSNRVSNQPQHF. The CDR3 DNA sequence: TGTGCCAGCAGCAACAGAGTTTCCAATCAGCCCCAGCATTTT.